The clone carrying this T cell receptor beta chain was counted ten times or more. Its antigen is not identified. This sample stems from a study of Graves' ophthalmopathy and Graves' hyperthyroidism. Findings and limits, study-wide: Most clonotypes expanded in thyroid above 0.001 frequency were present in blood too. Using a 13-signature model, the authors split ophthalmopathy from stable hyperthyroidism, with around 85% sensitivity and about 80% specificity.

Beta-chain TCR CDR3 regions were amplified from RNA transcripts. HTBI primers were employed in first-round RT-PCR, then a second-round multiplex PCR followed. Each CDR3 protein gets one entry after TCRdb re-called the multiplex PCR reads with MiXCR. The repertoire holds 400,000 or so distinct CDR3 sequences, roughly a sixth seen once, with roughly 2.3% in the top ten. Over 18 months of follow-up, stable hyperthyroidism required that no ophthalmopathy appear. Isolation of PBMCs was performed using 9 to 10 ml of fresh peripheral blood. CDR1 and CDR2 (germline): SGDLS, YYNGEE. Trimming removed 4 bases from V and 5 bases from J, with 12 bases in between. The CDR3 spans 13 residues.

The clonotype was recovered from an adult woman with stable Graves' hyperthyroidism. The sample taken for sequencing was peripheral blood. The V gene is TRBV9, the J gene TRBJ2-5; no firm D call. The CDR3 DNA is TGTGCCAGCAGCACCACTGAAATGGAGACCCAGTACTTC. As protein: CASSTTEMETQYF.